One and the same sample provided the 10 T cell receptor beta chains below, sequenced in a study of T cells in Graves' hyperthyroidism and ophthalmopathy. Amplified TCR beta CDR3 regions derived from RNA transcripts. When the TCR CDR3 underwent first-round RT-PCR, the HTBI primer set was used. From the multiplex PCR reads, TCRdb called clonotypes with MiXCR, one entry per CDR3 protein. The sample includes 450,000 to 600,000 distinct CDR3 sequences, less than 15% of them seen just once. The sequenced sample was blood. These receptors were collected from a woman between 35 and 50 years old with Graves' hyperthyroidism.

This clonotype appeared a few times. The chain carries TRBV14 and TRBJ1-2, with D possibly being TRBD1 (5 bases). V lost 0 bases and J lost 8, with 13 bases in between. This CDR3 has 14 residues. Germline assignment: CDR1 SGHDN and CDR2 FVKESK. CDR3 sequence: CASSQDRTYPGYTF. The CDR3 coding sequence is TGTGCCAGCAGCCAAGATAGGACATACCCCGGCTACACCTTC. Using reference TRBV14 and TRBJ1-2 for the parts outside the CDR3, the full variable domain is EAGVTQFPSHSVIEKGQTVTLRCDPISGHDNLYWYRRVMGKEIKFLLHFVKESKQDESGMPNNRFLAERTGGTYSTLKVQPAELEDSGVYFCASSQDRTYPGYTFGSGTRLTVV.

The genes are TRBV20-1 and TRBJ2-7, with 11 nucleotides matching TRBD2. CDR1 DFQATT and CDR2 SNEGSKA come from the germline V gene (reference sequence). The V segment lost 6 bases and the J segment 3 bases; nucleotides outside the gene matches: 7. This CDR3 comprises 14 residues. CDR3 coding DNA: TGCAGTGCATGGGGGGGACTAGCGGACTACGAGCAGTACTTC. The encoded protein is CSAWGGLADYEQYF.

This clonotype was picked up many times. The genes are TRBV20-1 and TRBJ2-3; TRBD1 aligns across 7 bases. V dropped 8 bases and J dropped 1; count of bases not matched to a gene: 15. The CDR3 has 16 residues. CDR1 and CDR2 (germline): DFQATT, SNEGSKA (reference sequence). The CDR3 sequence: CSTMGHQRGRTDTQYF. Written as DNA, the CDR3 is TGCAGTACAATGGGACACCAAAGGGGGCGCACAGATACGCAGTATTTT.

Many counts were recorded for this clonotype. V usage is TRBV7-2 and J usage is TRBJ2-7; TRBD1 aligns across 7 bases. The CDR3 has 14 amino acids. The germline gives CDR1 SGHTA, CDR2 FQGNSA. The junction had 4 bases not matched to a gene; V was cut back by 5 bases and J by 0 bases. CDR3 residues: CASSRGRNSYEQYF. The CDR3 DNA reads TGTGCCAGCAGCAGGGGGCGGAACTCCTACGAGCAGTACTTC.

The chain uses TRBV29-1 and TRBJ1-2; D ambiguous. V gave up 3 bases and J gave up 7 bases, with 6 bases separating them. From germline, CDR1 is SQVTM and CDR2 ANQGSEA. CDR3 length equals 10 residues. The CDR3 here is CSVDWGGYTF. In nucleotides, the CDR3 is TGCAGCGTTGATTGGGGTGGCTACACCTTC.

Ten or more counts support this clonotype. The chain links TRBV18 to TRBJ2-5; 7 positions match TRBD1. Germline lookup yields CDR1 KGHSH and CDR2 LQKENI. Unmatched junction bases numbered 4, after V lost 2 bases and J lost 4 bases. The CDR3 is made up of 14 amino acids. The DNA of the CDR3 is TGTGCCAGCTCACCAGGACAGGTCGGAGAGACCCAGTACTTC. It translates to CASSPGQVGETQYF.

The sample holds many counts of this clonotype. The V and J genes are TRBV30 and TRBJ2-3; the D is unclear. CDR3 length equals 12 residues. Germline V gene lookup returns CDR1 GTSNPN and CDR2 SVGIG (reference sequence). The ends were cut back, 0 bases at V and 2 bases at J, with 3 bases in the middle. The CDR3 loop is CAWSVNTDTQYF. The CDR3 DNA sequence: TGTGCCTGGAGTGTTAACACAGATACGCAGTATTTT.

This clonotype came up many times. The CDR3 loop is CASSLKLAGDEQFF. CDR3 coding DNA: TGTGCCAGCAGCTTAAAACTAGCGGGAGATGAGCAGTTCTTC. The chain is built from TRBV11-2 and TRBJ2-1; 11 nucleotides align to TRBD2. Germline V CDR1 and CDR2: SGHAT, FQNNGV. The CDR3 length is 14 residues. The V segment lost 2 bases and the J segment 8 bases; nucleotides outside the gene matches: 2.

This clonotype was found many times. The chain is built from TRBV7-9 and TRBJ2-7, with TRBD2 identical over 14 bases. This CDR3 contains 17 residues. In germline, CDR1 is SEHNR, CDR2 FQNEAQ (reference sequence). Unmatched junction bases numbered 6, after V lost 5 bases and J lost 0 bases. CDR3 coding DNA: TGTGCCAGCAGCCCCGGACTAGCGGGAGGAATCTCCTACGAGCAGTACTTC. Encoded protein: CASSPGLAGGISYEQYF.

This clonotype was observed many times. This rearrangement joins TRBV12-3 or TRBV12-4 to TRBJ2-7; D tentatively reads TRBD1 or TRBD2 (5 bases each). The CDR3 extends over 15 amino acids. The V gene lost 6 bases and the J gene lost 3 bases, with 18 bases spanning the gap. The CDR3 is CASRAGTHEYYEQYF. DNA of the CDR3: TGTGCCAGCAGGGCCGGGACGCACGAGTACTACGAGCAGTACTTC.